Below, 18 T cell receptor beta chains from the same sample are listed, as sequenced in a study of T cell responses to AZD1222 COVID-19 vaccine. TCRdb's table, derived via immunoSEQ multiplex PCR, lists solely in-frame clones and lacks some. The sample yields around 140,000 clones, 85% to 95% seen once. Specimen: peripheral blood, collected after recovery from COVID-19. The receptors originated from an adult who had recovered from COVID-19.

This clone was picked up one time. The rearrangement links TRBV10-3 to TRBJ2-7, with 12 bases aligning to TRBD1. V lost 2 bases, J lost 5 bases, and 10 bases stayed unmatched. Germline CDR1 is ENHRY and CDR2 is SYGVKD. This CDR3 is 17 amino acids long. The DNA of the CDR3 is TGTGCCATCAGTGAGACTGGGACAGGGGGCTCTCTGAACGAGCAGTACTTC. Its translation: CAISETGTGGSLNEQYF.

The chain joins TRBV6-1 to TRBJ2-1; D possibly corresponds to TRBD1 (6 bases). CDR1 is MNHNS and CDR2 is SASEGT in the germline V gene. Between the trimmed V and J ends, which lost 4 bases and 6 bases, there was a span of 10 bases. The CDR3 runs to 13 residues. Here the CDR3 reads CASSGDRFNEQFF. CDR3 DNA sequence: TGTGCCAGCAGTGGTGACAGGTTCAATGAGCAGTTCTTC.

CDR3 coding DNA: TGTGCCAGCAGCTATATAAGACAGGGGGTGATGAACACCGGGGAGCTGTTTTTT. It translates to CASSYIRQGVMNTGELFF. The rearrangement uses TRBV5-7 and TRBJ2-2, with 9 nucleotides matching TRBD1. TRBV5-7 is noted as an ORF with a role that remains uncertain. V was clipped by 3 bases and J by 1 base; unmatched bases: 10. CDR3 length: 18 amino acids.

The CDR3 bases are TGTGCCAGCAGCGTAGCTACGGGAGCCGCCAATGAGCAGTTCTTC. Protein product: CASSVATGAANEQFF. This chain connects TRBV9 to TRBJ2-1; D is possibly TRBD2 (6 bases). Germline loops: CDR1 SGDLS, CDR2 YYNGEE. V was clipped by 0 bases and J by 6 bases, with 13 bases between them. The CDR3 runs to 15 residues.

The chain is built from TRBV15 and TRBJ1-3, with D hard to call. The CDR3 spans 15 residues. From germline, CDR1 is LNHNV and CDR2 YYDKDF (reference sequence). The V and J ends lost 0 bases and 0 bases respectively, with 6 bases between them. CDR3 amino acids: CATSRDPGSGNTIYF. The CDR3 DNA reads TGTGCCACCAGCAGAGATCCGGGCTCTGGAAACACCATATATTTT.

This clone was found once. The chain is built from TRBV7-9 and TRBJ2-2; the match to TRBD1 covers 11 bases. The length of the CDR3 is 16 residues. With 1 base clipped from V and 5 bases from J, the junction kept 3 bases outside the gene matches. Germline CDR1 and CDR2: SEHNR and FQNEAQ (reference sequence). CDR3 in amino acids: CASSLGGTGGTGELFF. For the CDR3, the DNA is TGTGCCAGCAGCTTAGGTGGGACAGGGGGAACCGGGGAGCTGTTTTTT.

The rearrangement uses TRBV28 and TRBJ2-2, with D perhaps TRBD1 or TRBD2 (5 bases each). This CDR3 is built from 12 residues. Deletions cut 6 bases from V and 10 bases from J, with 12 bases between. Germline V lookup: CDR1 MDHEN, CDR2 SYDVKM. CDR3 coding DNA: TGTGCCAGCAGCGGGACCCTTGAGGAGCTGTTTTTT. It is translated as CASSGTLEELFF. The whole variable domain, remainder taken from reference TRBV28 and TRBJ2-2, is DVKVTQSSRYLVKRTGEKVFLECVQDMDHENMFWYRQDPGLGLRLIYFSYDVKMKEKGDIPEGYSVSREKKERFSLILESASTNQTSMYLCASSGTLEELFFGEGSRLTVL.

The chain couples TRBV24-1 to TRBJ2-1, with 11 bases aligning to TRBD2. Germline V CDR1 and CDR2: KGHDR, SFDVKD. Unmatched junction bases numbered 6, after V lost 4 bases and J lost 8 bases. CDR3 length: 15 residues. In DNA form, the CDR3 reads TGTGCCACCAGTGACATGACTAGCGGGATCGATGAGCAGTTCTTC. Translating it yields CATSDMTSGIDEQFF.

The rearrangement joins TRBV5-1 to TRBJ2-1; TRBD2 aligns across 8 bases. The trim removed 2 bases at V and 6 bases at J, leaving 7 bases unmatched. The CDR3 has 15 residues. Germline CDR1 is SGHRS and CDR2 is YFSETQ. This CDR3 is CASSLAGVLLNEQFF. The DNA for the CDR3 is TGCGCCAGCAGCTTAGCGGGGGTACTTCTCAATGAGCAGTTCTTC.

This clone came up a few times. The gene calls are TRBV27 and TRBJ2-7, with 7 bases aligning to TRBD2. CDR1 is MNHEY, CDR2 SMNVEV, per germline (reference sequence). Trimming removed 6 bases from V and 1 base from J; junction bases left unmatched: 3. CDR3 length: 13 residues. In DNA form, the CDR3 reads TGTGCCAGCAGATCTAGCGGATCCTACGAGCAGTACTTC. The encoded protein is CASRSSGSYEQYF.

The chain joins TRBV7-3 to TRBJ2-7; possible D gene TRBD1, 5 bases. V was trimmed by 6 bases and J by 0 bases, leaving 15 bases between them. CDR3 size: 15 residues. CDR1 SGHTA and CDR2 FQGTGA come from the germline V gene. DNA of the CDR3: TGTGCCAGCAGTCTAGGGGCTAGAGACTCCTACGAGCAGTACTTC. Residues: CASSLGARDSYEQYF.

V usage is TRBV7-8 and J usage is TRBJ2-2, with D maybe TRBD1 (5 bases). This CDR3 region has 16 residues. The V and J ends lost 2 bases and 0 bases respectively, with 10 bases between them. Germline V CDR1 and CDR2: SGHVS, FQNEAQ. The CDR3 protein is CASSLPTAANTGELFF. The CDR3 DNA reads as TGTGCCAGCAGCTTACCGACAGCTGCGAACACCGGGGAGCTGTTTTTT.

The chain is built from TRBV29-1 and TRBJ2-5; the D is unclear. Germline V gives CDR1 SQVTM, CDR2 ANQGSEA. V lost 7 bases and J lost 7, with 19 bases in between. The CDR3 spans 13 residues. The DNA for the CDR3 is TGCAGCGCCTTAATCTTGGGGTGGGGGACCCAGTACTTC. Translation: CSALILGWGTQYF.

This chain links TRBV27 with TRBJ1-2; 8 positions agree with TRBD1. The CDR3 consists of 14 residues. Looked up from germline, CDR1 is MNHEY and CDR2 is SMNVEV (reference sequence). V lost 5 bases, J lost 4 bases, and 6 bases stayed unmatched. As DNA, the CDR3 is TGTGCCAGCAGTGCAGGGGGCGCGGTCTATGGCTACACCTTC. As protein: CASSAGGAVYGYTF.

CDR3 in DNA: TGTGCCAGCAGCTTATTCACGTTGGGGACTGAAGCTTTCTTT. Translating it yields CASSLFTLGTEAFF. J is TRBJ1-1 and V is TRBV5-6, with no clear D. Germline V gene data show CDR1 as SGHDT and CDR2 as YYEEEE. Trimming left V 2 bases short and J 5 bases short, with 13 bases between. The CDR3 has 14 residues. Based on the CDR3 plus reference TRBV5-6 and TRBJ1-1, the full variable domain is DAGVTQSPTHLIKTRGQQVTLRCSPKSGHDTVSWYQQALGQGPQFIFQYYEEEERQRGNFPDRFSGHQFPNYSSELNVNALLLGDSALYLCASSLFTLGTEAFFGQGTRLTVV.

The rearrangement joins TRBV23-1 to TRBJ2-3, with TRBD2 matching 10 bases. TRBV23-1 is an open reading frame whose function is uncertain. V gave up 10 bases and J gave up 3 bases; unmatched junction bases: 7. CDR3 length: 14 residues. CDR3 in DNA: TGCGCCACCGTACTAGCGGGATTTACAGATACGCAGTATTTT. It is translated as CATVLAGFTDTQYF.

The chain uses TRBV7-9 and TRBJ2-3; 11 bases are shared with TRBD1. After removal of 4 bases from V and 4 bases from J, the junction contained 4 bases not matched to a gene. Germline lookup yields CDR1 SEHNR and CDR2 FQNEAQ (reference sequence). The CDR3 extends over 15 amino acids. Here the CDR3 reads CASSWGTGGPDTQYF. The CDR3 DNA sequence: TGTGCCAGCAGCTGGGGGACAGGGGGTCCAGATACGCAGTATTTT. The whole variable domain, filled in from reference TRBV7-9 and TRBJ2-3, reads DTGVSQNPRHKITKRGQNVTFRCDPISEHNRLYWYRQTLGQGPEFLTYFQNEAQLEKSRLLSDRFSAERPKGSFSTLEIQRTEQGDSAMYLCASSWGTGGPDTQYFGPGTRLTVL.

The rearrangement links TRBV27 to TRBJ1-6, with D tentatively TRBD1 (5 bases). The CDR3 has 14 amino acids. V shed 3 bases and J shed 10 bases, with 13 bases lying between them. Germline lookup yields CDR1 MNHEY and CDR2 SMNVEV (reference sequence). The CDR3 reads CASSLNRGNSPLHF. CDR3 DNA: TGTGCCAGCAGTTTGAATCGGGGGAACTCACCCCTCCACTTT.